One and the same sample provided the 26 T cell receptor beta chains below, sequenced in a study of T cell responses to AZD1222 COVID-19 vaccine. TCRdb's table, derived via immunoSEQ multiplex PCR, lists solely in-frame clones and lacks some. The profile covers fewer than 90,000 clones, with around nine tenths appearing a single time and approximately 11% taken by the ten largest. Sequences were derived from peripheral blood, sampled on day 0 of AZD1222 vaccination. All receptors derive from an adult in good health.

V usage is TRBV19 and J usage is TRBJ2-3; 8 bases align to TRBD2. V shed 1 base and J 6 bases; nucleotides not matched to a gene: 15. Germline CDR1 is LNHDA and CDR2 is SQIVND (reference sequence). The CDR3 is 18 amino acids. CDR3 nucleotide sequence: TGTGCCAGTAGTATAGTCTCTGCGCGGGGGGCCCCCCCCGATACGCAGTATTTT. Amino acids: CASSIVSARGAPPDTQYF.

V gene TRBV7-9 combines with J gene TRBJ1-2; D unresolved. Trimming removed 0 bases at V and 10 bases at J, with 18 bases between. CDR1 is SEHNR and CDR2 is FQNEAQ in the germline V gene (reference sequence). This CDR3 region has 15 residues. The CDR3 nucleotides are TGTGCCAGCAGCTTAGCGGCGGTGGCAGGCTCGGACTACACCTTC. It is translated as CASSLAAVAGSDYTF.

V usage is TRBV7-9 and J usage is TRBJ1-2, with D uncertain. Per the germline V gene, CDR1 is SEHNR and CDR2 is FQNEAQ (reference sequence). The V end was cut by 5 bases, the J end by 4 bases, with 8 bases between. The CDR3 sequence is 12 residues long. The CDR3 region is CASSPGGYGYTF. Here the CDR3 DNA reads TGTGCCAGCAGCCCCGGTGGCTATGGCTACACCTTC.

This sequence joins TRBV15 and TRBJ1-6; D gene uncertain. The CDR3 is 15 residues long. CDR1 LNHNV and CDR2 YYDKDF come from the germline V gene (reference sequence). V gave up 0 bases and J gave up 6 bases, with 9 bases separating them. In DNA, the CDR3 is TGTGCCACCAGCAGAGATGGGAGATCTAATTCACCCCTCCACTTT. This codes for CATSRDGRSNSPLHF.

The chain employs TRBV6-4 and TRBJ2-4; D gene ambiguous. Germline CDR1 is MRHNA and CDR2 is SNTAGT. The CDR3 loop spans 17 amino acids. Trimming stripped 0 bases from V and 1 base from J, with 13 bases between. This CDR3 is CASSDSLVATAKNIQYF. In nucleotides, the CDR3 is TGTGCCAGCAGTGACTCCCTGGTAGCAACCGCCAAAAACATTCAGTACTTC.

The rearrangement links TRBV6-6 to TRBJ2-5; 8 nucleotides match TRBD2. J lost 5 bases, V lost 6 bases, and 5 bases had no gene match. This CDR3 comprises 13 residues. Germline V gene lookup returns CDR1 MNHNY and CDR2 SVGAGI (reference sequence). The CDR3 loop reads CASSRSGVETQYF. The CDR3 nucleotides read TGTGCCAGCAGCCGTAGCGGGGTGGAGACCCAGTACTTC.

The chain has TRBV6-5 and TRBJ2-3; TRBD2 matches 13 bases. Per germline, CDR1 MNHEY and CDR2 SVGAGI. The CDR3 extends over 15 amino acids. V shed 6 bases and J 6 bases; nucleotides not matched to a gene: 6. The DNA for the CDR3 is TGTGCCAGCAGAATGGGACTAGCGGGGAAGGATACGCAGTATTTT. Protein sequence: CASRMGLAGKDTQYF.

The chain uses TRBV5-5 and TRBJ2-7, with 7 bases identical to TRBD1. The CDR3 has 16 amino acids. Unmatched junction bases numbered 12, after V lost 6 bases and J lost 0 bases. CDR1 and CDR2 from the germline V gene are SGHKS and YYEKEE (reference sequence). CDR3 bases: TGTGCCAGCAACTCAGGGGGTGTGAGGAGCTCCTACGAGCAGTACGTC. This sequence encodes CASNSGGVRSSYEQYV.

This chain uses TRBV6-5 with TRBJ2-7; D unclear. V shed 0 bases and J shed 2 bases, with 11 bases lying between them. This CDR3 is 15 amino acids long. The V gene's germline CDR1 is MNHEY and CDR2 SVGAGI. In DNA, the CDR3 is TGTGCCAGCAGTTACTCAGGTCTGGCTGCCTACGAGCAGTACTTC. Its protein is CASSYSGLAAYEQYF.

The V call is TRBV5-1, the J call TRBJ2-7; TRBD2 aligns across 9 bases. Per the germline V gene, CDR1 is SGHRS and CDR2 is YFSETQ. The CDR3 length is 16 residues. The V and J ends lost 0 bases and 6 bases, in that order; junction bases with no gene match: 10. CDR3: CASSLVAGGNRGEQYF. The CDR3 DNA follows: TGCGCCAGCAGCTTGGTCGCGGGAGGGAATAGGGGCGAGCAGTACTTC.

The table lists this clone with a count of one. This chain connects TRBV6-5 to TRBJ2-5; D is unclear. This CDR3 is 11 amino acids long. Deletions cut 2 bases from V and 5 bases from J, with 3 bases between. The germline gives CDR1 MNHEY, CDR2 SVGAGI. The CDR3: CASSYVETQYF. CDR3 sequence (DNA): TGTGCCAGCAGTTACGTGGAGACCCAGTACTTC.

This chain uses TRBV28 with TRBJ1-2; D is unclear. The germline V gene encodes CDR1 MDHEN and CDR2 SYDVKM. With 7 bases removed from V and 7 bases from J, the gap between germline ends came to 19 bases. The CDR3 runs 14 residues. Here the CDR3 reads CASTPSAGVGGYTF. In DNA, the CDR3 is TGTGCCAGCACCCCCTCGGCCGGGGTTGGTGGCTACACCTTC.

This clone was detected once. The rearrangement joins TRBV29-1 to TRBJ2-5; D is ambiguous. Per germline, CDR1 SQVTM and CDR2 ANQGSEA. The CDR3 totals 14 residues. The V and J ends lost 3 bases and 5 bases respectively, with 16 bases between them. CDR3 sequence: CSVDEDGPYETQYF. DNA for the CDR3: TGCAGCGTTGACGAAGACGGGCCTTACGAGACCCAGTACTTC.

V and J are TRBV2 and TRBJ1-2; 7 bases map to TRBD1. The V segment lost 5 bases and the J segment 8 bases; nucleotides outside the gene matches: 8. From germline, CDR1 is SNHLY and CDR2 FYNNEI. This CDR3 comprises 13 residues. CDR3 nucleotide sequence: TGTGCCAGCAGTCTGACAGGGCCGTCCGGCTACACCTTC. Protein: CASSLTGPSGYTF.

The genes are TRBV19 and TRBJ1-1; D not resolved. This CDR3 comprises 14 residues. Germline CDR1 and CDR2: LNHDA and SQIVND (reference sequence). V was cut by 7 bases and J by 1 base, with 13 bases left in between. The CDR3: CASIPNQWNTEAFF. The CDR3 DNA reads TGTGCCAGTATCCCAAATCAATGGAACACTGAAGCTTTCTTT. Full variable domain (missing parts from reference TRBV19 and TRBJ1-1): DGGITQSPKYLFRKEGQNVTLSCEQNLNHDAMYWYRQDPGQGLRLIYYSQIVNDFQKGDIAEGYSVSREKKESFPLTVTSAQKNPTAFYLCASIPNQWNTEAFFGQGTRLTVV.

This clone was detected only a few times. V gene TRBV10-3 combines with J gene TRBJ2-3, with TRBD2 matching over 8 bases. Trimming at V came to 4 bases and at J to 6 bases, leaving 6 bases not matched to a gene. CDR3 length equals 14 residues. Germline loops: CDR1 ENHRY, CDR2 SYGVKD. The CDR3 protein is CAISAAGARDTQYF. As DNA, the CDR3 is TGTGCCATCAGTGCAGCGGGAGCCCGGGATACGCAGTATTTT.

The gene calls are TRBV19 and TRBJ1-5; D is possibly TRBD1 (5 bases). V was pared by 6 bases and J by 3 bases, with 15 bases between. The CDR3 is 15 residues long. The germline CDR1 and CDR2 sequences are LNHDA and SQIVND (reference sequence). DNA for the CDR3: TGTGCCAGTAGGCCCCCGGGGGGGTCCAATCAGCCCCAGCATTTT. Translation gives CASRPPGGSNQPQHF.

This chain uses TRBV7-3 with TRBJ2-3; D is possibly TRBD1 or TRBD2 (5 bases each). Germline CDR1 SGHTA, CDR2 FQGTGA. Deletions cut 5 bases from V and 2 bases from J, with 8 bases between. The CDR3 has 13 residues. Here the CDR3 DNA reads TGTGCCAGCAGCCGAGGGGCCACAGATACGCAGTATTTT. Protein product: CASSRGATDTQYF.

The chain employs TRBV4-1 and TRBJ2-1; the match to TRBD2 covers 9 bases. Per the germline V gene, CDR1 is MGHRA and CDR2 is YSYEKL. The J segment lost 4 bases and the V segment lost 0 bases, leaving 4 bases of the junction unmatched. The CDR3 runs 16 residues. CDR3 sequence (DNA): TGCGCCAGCAGCCAAGAGGCTAGCGGGGTATACAATGAGCAGTTCTTC. The encoded protein is CASSQEASGVYNEQFF.

The chain carries TRBV10-3 and TRBJ1-5; 7 nucleotides agree with TRBD1. With V trimmed by 11 bases and J by 5 bases, 6 bases remained unmatched. Germline CDR1 reads ENHRY; CDR2 reads SYGVKD. The length of the CDR3 is 12 residues. The CDR3 protein is CASRQGDQPQHF. Written as DNA, the CDR3 is TGTGCCTCCAGACAGGGCGATCAGCCCCAGCATTTT.

The chain employs TRBV11-3 and TRBJ2-1; TRBD2 agrees at 10 bases. V shed 4 bases and J 7 bases; nucleotides not matched to a gene: 10. The germline CDR1 and CDR2 sequences are SGHNT and YENEEA. The CDR3 has 16 residues. CDR3 bases: TGTGCCAGCAGCTCCGGACTAGCGGACCAAGGAAATGAGCAGTTCTTC. This sequence encodes CASSSGLADQGNEQFF.

The V gene is TRBV29-1, the J gene TRBJ2-3, with D possibly matching TRBD2 (5 bases). The V and J ends lost 4 bases and 0 bases respectively, with 8 bases between them. The CDR3 is 13 residues long. CDR1 is SQVTM, CDR2 ANQGSEA, per germline. Here the CDR3 reads CSVVDFSTDTQYF. The CDR3 DNA sequence: TGCAGCGTTGTGGACTTTAGCACAGATACGCAGTATTTT.

This chain's CDR3 is CASSTERETPLHF. CDR3 DNA sequence: TGTGCCAGCAGCACAGAAAGGGAGACACCCCTCCACTTT. The V call is TRBV7-9, the J call TRBJ1-6; the D is unclear. Trimming removed 5 bases at V and 11 bases at J, with 13 bases between. CDR1 SEHNR and CDR2 FQNEAQ come from the germline V gene (reference sequence). CDR3 length equals 13 residues. The whole variable domain, remainder taken from reference TRBV7-9 and TRBJ1-6, is DTGVSQNPRHKITKRGQNVTFRCDPISEHNRLYWYRQTLGQGPEFLTYFQNEAQLEKSRLLSDRFSAERPKGSFSTLEIQRTEQGDSAMYLCASSTERETPLHFGNGTRLTVT.

V and J are TRBV19 and TRBJ1-1; D gene uncertain. This CDR3 region has 12 residues. Deletions cut 5 bases from V and 7 bases from J, with 11 bases between. Germline values: CDR1 LNHDA, CDR2 SQIVND (reference sequence). The CDR3 DNA follows: TGTGCCAGTAGTCGGACGGGCTATGAAGCTTTCTTT. Amino acid sequence: CASSRTGYEAFF.

The chain couples TRBV6-5 to TRBJ2-5; perhaps TRBD2 as D (5 bases). Germline CDR1 MNHEY, CDR2 SVGAGI. The CDR3 sequence is 14 residues long. V was trimmed by 7 bases and J by 2 bases, leaving 14 bases between them. CDR3 loop: CASTGLGKQETQYF. CDR3 coding DNA: TGTGCCAGCACCGGACTGGGTAAGCAAGAGACCCAGTACTTC.

This clone was observed once. V usage is TRBV6-5 and J usage is TRBJ2-3; D ambiguous. Looked up from germline, CDR1 is MNHEY and CDR2 is SVGAGI. This CDR3 comprises 13 residues. Deletions cut 6 bases from V and 1 base from J, with 8 bases between. DNA of the CDR3: TGTGCCAGCAGGGACCCTGGCACAGATACGCAGTATTTT. Amino acid sequence: CASRDPGTDTQYF.